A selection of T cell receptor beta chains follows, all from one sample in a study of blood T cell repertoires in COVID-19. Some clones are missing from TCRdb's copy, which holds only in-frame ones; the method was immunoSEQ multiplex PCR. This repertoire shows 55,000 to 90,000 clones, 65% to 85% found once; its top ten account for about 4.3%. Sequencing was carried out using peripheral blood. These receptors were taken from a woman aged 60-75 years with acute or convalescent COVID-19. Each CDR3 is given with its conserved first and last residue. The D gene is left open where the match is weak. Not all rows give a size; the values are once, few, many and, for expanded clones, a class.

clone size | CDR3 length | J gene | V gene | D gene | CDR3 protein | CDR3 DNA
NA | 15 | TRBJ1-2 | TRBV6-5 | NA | CASSSYTGRPNGYTF | TGTGCCAGCAGTTCGTACACAGGGAGACCAAATGGCTACACCTTC
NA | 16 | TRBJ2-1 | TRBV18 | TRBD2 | CASSPQSAGGQNEQFF | TGTGCCAGCTCACCACAATCGGCGGGGGGGCAGAATGAGCAGTTCTTC
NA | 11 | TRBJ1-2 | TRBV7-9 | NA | CASSARADYTF | TGTGCCAGCAGCGCCAGGGCGGACTACACCTTC
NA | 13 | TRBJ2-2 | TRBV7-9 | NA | CASSLVGAGELFF | TGTGCCAGCAGCTTAGTAGGGGCCGGGGAGCTGTTTTTT
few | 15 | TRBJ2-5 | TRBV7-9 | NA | CASSPPGRGGETQYF | TGTGCCAGCAGTCCGCCGGGACGCGGAGGGGAGACCCAGTACTTC
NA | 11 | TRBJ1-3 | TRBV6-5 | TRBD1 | CASSRGGAIYF | TGTGCCAGCAGTCGAGGGGGCGCCATATATTTT
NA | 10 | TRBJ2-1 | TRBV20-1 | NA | CSASRGEQFF | TGCAGTGCTAGCAGGGGTGAGCAGTTCTTC
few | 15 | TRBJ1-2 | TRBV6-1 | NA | CASSESGQRAYGYTF | TGTGCCAGCAGTGAAAGTGGGCAGAGGGCATATGGCTACACCTTC
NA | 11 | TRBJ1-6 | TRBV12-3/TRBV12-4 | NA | CASSLRRVLHF | TGTGCCAGCAGTTTAAGAAGAGTCCTCCACTTT
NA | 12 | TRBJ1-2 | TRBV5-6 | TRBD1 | CASRYDRVGYTF | TGTGCCAGCAGATATGACAGGGTTGGCTACACCTTC
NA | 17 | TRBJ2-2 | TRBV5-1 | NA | CASSLAVGAKSTGELFF | TGCGCCAGCAGCTTGGCCGTCGGAGCGAAGTCCACCGGGGAGCTGTTTTTT
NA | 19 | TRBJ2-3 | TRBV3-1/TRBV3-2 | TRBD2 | CASSQVGKRGGLSTDTQYF | TGTGCCAGCAGCCAAGTGGGGAAGCGGGGGGGCCTGAGCACAGATACGCAGTATTTT
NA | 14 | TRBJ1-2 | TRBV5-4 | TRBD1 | CASSRAQGVYGYTF | TGTGCCAGCAGCCGAGCCCAGGGGGTCTATGGCTACACCTTC
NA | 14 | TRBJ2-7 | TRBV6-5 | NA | CASSYSAGHYEQYF | TGTGCCAGCAGTTACTCGGCAGGACATTACGAGCAGTACTTC
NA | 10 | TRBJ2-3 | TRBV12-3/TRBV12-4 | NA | CAIGALPQYF | TGTGCCATAGGAGCCCTGCCGCAGTATTTT
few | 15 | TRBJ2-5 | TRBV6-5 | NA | CASSYSLSGQETQYF | TGTGCCAGCAGTTACTCTCTGAGTGGCCAAGAGACCCAGTACTTC
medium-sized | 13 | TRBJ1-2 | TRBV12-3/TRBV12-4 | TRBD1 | CASSQGTARGYTF | TGTGCCAGCAGCCAAGGGACAGCGCGGGGCTACACCTTC
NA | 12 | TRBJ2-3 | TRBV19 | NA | CASSRRTDTQYF | TGTGCCAGTAGTAGGAGGACAGATACGCAGTATTTT
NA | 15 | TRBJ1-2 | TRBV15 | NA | CATSRDKGAAYGYTF | TGTGCCACCAGCAGAGATAAAGGGGCGGCCTATGGCTACACCTTC
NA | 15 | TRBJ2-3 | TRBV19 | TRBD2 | CASSKAGLATDTQYF | TGTGCCAGTAGCAAAGCGGGACTAGCGACAGATACGCAGTATTTT
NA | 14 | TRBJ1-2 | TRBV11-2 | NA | CASSLENSGYGYTF | TGTGCCAGCAGCTTAGAAAATTCAGGGTATGGCTACACCTTC
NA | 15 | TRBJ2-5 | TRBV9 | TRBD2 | CASSLAGGAGETQYF | TGTGCCAGCAGCCTCGCGGGGGGTGCAGGGGAGACCCAGTACTTC
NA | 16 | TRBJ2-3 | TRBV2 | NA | CASSDRNPGITDTQYF | TGTGCCAGCAGTGACCGAAACCCGGGTATCACAGATACGCAGTATTTT
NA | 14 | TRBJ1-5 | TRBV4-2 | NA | CASSQDQGNQPQHF | TGTGCCAGCAGCCAAGATCAGGGCAATCAGCCCCAGCATTTT
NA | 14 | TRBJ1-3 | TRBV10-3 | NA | CAIRGQPGPNTIYF | TGTGCCATCAGGGGCCAGCCTGGGCCAAACACCATATATTTT
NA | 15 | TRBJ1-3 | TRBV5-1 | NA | CASSSSGAKGNTIYF | TGCGCCAGCAGCTCCTCAGGGGCAAAAGGAAACACCATATATTTT
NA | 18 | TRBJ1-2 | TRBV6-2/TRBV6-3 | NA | CASSYGGAVAFWSYGYTF | TGTGCCAGCAGTTACGGCGGGGCCGTGGCTTTTTGGTCCTATGGCTACACCTTC
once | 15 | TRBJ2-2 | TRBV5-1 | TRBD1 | CASSFGQGKSGELFF | TGCGCCAGCAGCTTTGGACAGGGGAAGTCCGGGGAGCTGTTTTTT
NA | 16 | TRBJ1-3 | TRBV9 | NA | CASSVESYGSGNTIYF | TGTGCCAGCAGCGTAGAGTCATACGGCTCTGGAAACACCATATATTTT
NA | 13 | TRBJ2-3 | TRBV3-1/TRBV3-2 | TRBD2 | CASSGSGTDTQYF | TGTGCCAGCAGCGGTAGCGGGACCGATACGCAGTATTTT